The rows below give T cell receptor beta chains drawn from one sample of a study of blood T cell repertoires in COVID-19. Only in-frame clones appear in the TCRdb table, and some are missing; sequencing was by immunoSEQ multiplex PCR. The profile covers roughly 21,000 clones, with roughly 89% appearing a single time and 12% taken by the ten largest. The sample taken for sequencing was peripheral blood. The receptors originated from a woman older than 75 with active or convalescent COVID-19. Both conserved end residues are part of each CDR3. A D gene is named only where the DNA matches it firmly. Only part of the rows carry a size: once, few, many, or a class if the clone is expanded.

j_call clone_size v_call d_call cdr3_aa cdr3_nt
TRBJ2-3 - TRBV27 TRBD2 CASSLGLAGLDTQYF TGTGCCAGCAGTTTAGGGCTAGCGGGTCTGGATACGCAGTATTTT
TRBJ2-3 - TRBV7-2 - CASSLVRGLRVSVSDTQYF TGTGCCAGCAGCTTAGTACGAGGATTGCGCGTCTCGGTTTCCGATACGCAGTATTTT
TRBJ1-2 - TRBV7-6 TRBD1 CASSSRQGTNYGYTF TGTGCCAGCAGCTCCCGACAGGGCACTAACTATGGCTACACCTTC
TRBJ1-3 - TRBV5-5 - CASVLGPSTSSGNTIYF TGTGCCAGCGTCCTGGGCCCAAGTACCAGCTCTGGAAACACCATATATTTT
TRBJ1-2 - TRBV4-3 TRBD1 CASSQDGTGANYGYTF TGCGCCAGCAGCCAAGATGGTACAGGGGCTAACTATGGCTACACCTTC
TRBJ2-3 - TRBV15 TRBD2 CATSYGLAGSTDTQYF TGTGCCACCAGCTACGGACTAGCGGGAAGCACAGATACGCAGTATTTT
TRBJ2-1 - TRBV11-2 TRBD2 CASSRGSLYNEQFF TGTGCCAGCAGCCGCGGGAGTCTGTACAATGAGCAGTTCTTC
TRBJ2-6 once TRBV19 - CASSMEGLRGTGANVLTF TGTGCCAGTAGTATGGAGGGATTGAGAGGGACTGGGGCCAACGTCCTGACTTTC
TRBJ1-6 - TRBV19 TRBD1 CASSIQGANSPLHF TGTGCCAGTAGTATCCAGGGGGCGAATTCACCCCTCCACTTT
TRBJ1-1 - TRBV10-1 TRBD1 CASSTRQGEAFF TGCGCCAGCAGTACTAGACAGGGTGAAGCTTTCTTT
TRBJ1-1 - TRBV6-2/TRBV6-3 TRBD1 CASSPDRETTEAFF TGTGCCAGCAGTCCAGACAGGGAGACCACTGAAGCTTTCTTT
TRBJ2-3 once TRBV9 - CASSVEQVFADTQYF TGTGCCAGCAGCGTAGAACAGGTATTCGCAGATACGCAGTATTTT
TRBJ1-4 - TRBV7-6 TRBD1 CASSPRTGDYGEKLFF TGTGCCAGCAGCCCCAGGACAGGGGACTATGGGGAAAAACTGTTTTTT
TRBJ2-5 - TRBV27 - CASSPDGAEGETQYF TGTGCCAGCAGCCCTGACGGCGCAGAGGGAGAGACCCAGTACTTC
TRBJ2-2 - TRBV6-5 - CAIKLPRNTGELFF TGTGCCATTAAACTCCCCCGGAACACCGGGGAGCTGTTTTTT
TRBJ2-3 - TRBV4-3 - CASSQDIENRVNTQYF TGCGCCAGCAGCCAAGATATTGAGAACAGGGTAAATACGCAGTATTTT
TRBJ2-7 few TRBV7-2 TRBD1 CASSLETGGLTYEQYF TGTGCCAGCAGCTTAGAGACAGGGGGCCTCACCTACGAGCAGTACTTC
TRBJ1-5 - TRBV28 TRBD1 CASSQRQGAWASNQPQHF TGTGCCAGCAGTCAACGACAGGGGGCCTGGGCGAGCAATCAGCCCCAGCATTTT
TRBJ1-1 - TRBV7-9 - CASSSTRGGATEAFF TGTGCCAGCAGCTCAACCCGAGGGGGGGCCACTGAAGCTTTCTTT
TRBJ2-2 - TRBV6-5 TRBD1 CASSQPGQGARKLFF TGTGCCAGCAGTCAACCGGGACAGGGGGCACGGAAGCTGTTTTTT
TRBJ2-7 - TRBV7-3 TRBD1 CASSGQGKGYEQYF TGTGCCAGCAGCGGACAGGGGAAGGGATACGAGCAGTACTTC
TRBJ2-1 - TRBV11-2 TRBD2 CASSLGLAGNNEQFF TGTGCCAGCAGCTTAGGTCTAGCGGGAAACAATGAGCAGTTCTTC
TRBJ1-1 - TRBV27 TRBD1 CASSWAGTVNTEAFF TGTGCCAGCAGTTGGGCCGGGACAGTGAACACTGAAGCTTTCTTT
TRBJ1-5 - TRBV19 - CASSIERRGNQPQHF TGTGCCAGTAGTATAGAACGTCGGGGGAATCAGCCCCAGCATTTT
TRBJ2-1 - TRBV11-3 - CASSLDLRDGRQFF TGTGCCAGCAGCTTAGATCTGAGGGATGGTAGGCAGTTCTTC
TRBJ2-5 - TRBV29-1 - CSVAYGIQTQYF TGCAGCGTTGCTTATGGCATCCAGACCCAGTACTTC
TRBJ1-1 - TRBV20-1 - CSASSGHEAFF TGCAGTGCGTCCTCAGGGCATGAAGCTTTCTTT
TRBJ2-3 - TRBV10-2 - CASSVASPTDTQYF TGCGCCAGCAGTGTTGCTAGCCCCACAGATACGCAGTATTTT